This is a list of T cell receptor beta chains from one sample in a study of identical twins. One entry per CDR3 protein results from TCRdb running MiXCR on the 5' RACE reads. The sample comprises about 530,000 distinct CDR3 sequences, about a fifth of which are singletons, and approximately 0.48% rests with the top ten. These data also formed part of another study, on yellow fever vaccine responses in identical twins.

The specimen sequenced was CD4+ T cells sorted from blood. The receptors originated from a woman aged 18-29 years in good health. Each CDR3 is given with its conserved first and last residue. D genes are given only for firm matches. Clone size is stated in some rows and not others, as once, few, many or a class when expanded.

few | TRBJ2-5 | - | TRBV28 | TGTGCCAGCAGTTTATGGGTCAGCCAAGAGACCCAGTACTTC | CASSLWVSQETQYF
- | TRBJ2-1 | TRBD2 | TRBV7-8 | TGTGCCAGCAGCCCTCATCGAATCCTAGCGGGAGGCAATGAGCAGTTCTTC | CASSPHRILAGGNEQFF
- | TRBJ2-7 | - | TRBV5-1 | TGCGCCAGCAGCCGCCCTGACTCGCAAGGGGGCGAGCAGTACTTC | CASSRPDSQGGEQYF
few | TRBJ2-3 | - | TRBV5-1 | TGCGCCAGCAGCTTGGGGCGGGGCGACAGCACAGATACGCAGTATTTT | CASSLGRGDSTDTQYF
- | TRBJ1-1 | - | TRBV12-3/TRBV12-4 | TGTGCCAGCACCAAGAGTGACAGCCCGAACACTGAAGCTTTCTTT | CASTKSDSPNTEAFF
few | TRBJ2-5 | - | TRBV6-1 | TGTGCCAGCAGGAAACAGGGAGGGGAGACCCAGTACTTC | CASRKQGGETQYF
few | TRBJ2-2 | - | TRBV2 | TGTGCCAGCGGAAGGGAGGTCGGGGAGCTGTTTTTT | CASGREVGELFF
once | TRBJ2-1 | TRBD2 | TRBV12-3/TRBV12-4 | TGTGCCAGCCTAACTAGGGTCGCTGAGACTAGCGGACACAATGAGCAGTTCTTC | CASLTRVAETSGHNEQFF
few | TRBJ2-1 | TRBD2 | TRBV12-3/TRBV12-4 | TGTGCCAGCAGTTTAGACTGGACTAGCTACTCCGATGAGCAGTTCTTC | CASSLDWTSYSDEQFF
few | TRBJ2-6 | - | TRBV6-1 | TGTGCCAGCAGGTCCCAGGGCTCTGGGGCCAACGTCCTGACTTTC | CASRSQGSGANVLTF
few | TRBJ2-1 | - | TRBV10-3 | TGTGCCATCGGCAGGGGAAGGGATAGTGAGCAGTTCTTC | CAIGRGRDSEQFF
- | TRBJ2-4 | TRBD2 | TRBV4-2 | TGTGCCAGCAGCCTTTCGGGGGGACTAGCAAATATAGCCAAAAACATTCAGTACTTC | CASSLSGGLANIAKNIQYF
- | TRBJ1-1 | - | TRBV29-1 | TGCAGCGTTGAGACGACCAAACCTGAAGCTTTCTTT | CSVETTKPEAFF
few | TRBJ2-5 | TRBD1 | TRBV10-3 | TGTGCCATCGGATGGACAGGGAAACAAGAGACCCAGTACTTC | CAIGWTGKQETQYF
- | TRBJ1-1 | - | TRBV4-2 | TGTGCCAGCAGCCGCGCGGTTGGTGAAGCTTTCTTT | CASSRAVGEAFF
- | TRBJ2-5 | TRBD2 | TRBV7-9 | TGTGCCAGCTCAATCGGGGGGGCATTAATCCAAGAGACCCAGTACTTC | CASSIGGALIQETQYF
- | TRBJ2-1 | - | TRBV12-3/TRBV12-4 | TGTGCCAGCAGCCTCGGGGCCCAACTTGCACCCTACAATGAGCAGTTCTTC | CASSLGAQLAPYNEQFF
- | TRBJ2-7 | - | TRBV24-1 | TGTGCCACCAGTGATGGGGCCTACGAGCAGTACTTC | CATSDGAYEQYF
- | TRBJ2-1 | - | TRBV7-9 | TGTGCCAGCAGCTCCATAACCGGGGGCTCCTACAATGAGCAGTTCTTC | CASSSITGGSYNEQFF
- | TRBJ2-2 | TRBD1 | TRBV27 | TGTGCCAGCAGTTACTCACGTCCCGGGACAGCGAACACCGGGGAGCTGTTTTTT | CASSYSRPGTANTGELFF
few | TRBJ2-1 | TRBD2 | TRBV3-1 | TGTGCCAGCAGCCAATTACCCGGGACTAGCTCTGGGCAGTTCTTC | CASSQLPGTSSGQFF
- | TRBJ1-4 | - | TRBV4-1 | TGCGCCAGCAGCTTCGGACTCCCTAATGAAAAACTGTTTTTT | CASSFGLPNEKLFF
- | TRBJ2-3 | - | TRBV29-1 | TGCAGCCAATTTGCAGGGGTGACAGATACGCAGTATTTT | CSQFAGVTDTQYF
- | TRBJ2-5 | - | TRBV24-1 | TGTGCCACCAGTGATCCCTGGGCAAGTGAGACCCAGTACTTC | CATSDPWASETQYF
few | TRBJ2-3 | TRBD2 | TRBV27 | TGTGCCAGCAGTTTTCGCCTAGCGGCGGATACGCAGTATTTT | CASSFRLAADTQYF
- | TRBJ2-5 | - | TRBV12-3/TRBV12-4 | TGTGCCAGCAGCAGGGGAGATGGGAGGGCCTTGGAGACCCAGTACTTC | CASSRGDGRALETQYF
few | TRBJ1-3 | - | TRBV5-1 | TGCGCCAGCAGCAAGGACATCGCCAGAAACACCATATATTTT | CASSKDIARNTIYF
few | TRBJ1-5 | TRBD1 | TRBV6-1 | TGTGCCAGCAGAGGGACAGGGGCATATAGCAATCAGCCCCAGCATTTT | CASRGTGAYSNQPQHF
- | TRBJ1-1 | - | TRBV29-1 | TGCAGCCTTGACGGGAACACTGAAGCTTTCTTT | CSLDGNTEAFF
- | TRBJ2-1 | - | TRBV7-9 | TGTGCCAGCAGCTCCCCGGGAAGCGGTAATGAGCAGTTCTTC | CASSSPGSGNEQFF